These 4 T cell receptor beta chains originate from one sample sequenced in a study of regulatory T cells in long-lasting Graves disease. Arm-PCR with iRepertoire HTBI primers amplified the CDR3 regions for these TCR beta libraries. A single record per CDR3 protein comes from TCRdb applying MiXCR to the multiplex PCR reads. The sample records some 320,000 distinct CDR3 sequences, about 20% being singletons. Indicated time point: newly diagnosed GD, antithyroid drugs for less than 3 months. PBMCs provided the RNA from which the TCR library was made. The sample was peripheral blood mononuclear cells (PBMCs), taken at new diagnosis, from a patient treated with antithyroid drugs. Receptors were obtained from a female donor with Graves disease.

This clonotype was counted many times. The chain is built from TRBV6-2 or TRBV6-3 and TRBJ2-7; D is uncertain. The CDR3 covers 12 residues. V was pared by 6 bases and J by 3 bases, with 9 bases between. In germline, CDR1 is MNHEY, CDR2 SVGEGT. The chain's CDR3 is CASSVTFYEQYF. In nucleotides, the CDR3 is TGTGCCAGCAGCGTTACTTTCTACGAGCAGTACTTC.

At least ten counts were recorded for this clonotype. The chain couples TRBV19 to TRBJ1-1, with D perhaps TRBD1 (5 bases). The V end lost 7 bases, the J end lost 0 bases, and 15 bases lay between the germline ends. Per germline, CDR1 LNHDA and CDR2 SQIVND (reference sequence). CDR3 length: 15 amino acids. The CDR3 is CASNPPGRMNTEAFF. The CDR3 DNA reads as TGTGCCAGTAATCCGCCAGGGCGAATGAACACTGAAGCTTTCTTT.

This clonotype was recorded many times. The V and J genes are TRBV19 and TRBJ1-6, with D hard to call. Trimming took 0 bases from V and 4 from J, leaving 13 bases between them. In germline, CDR1 is LNHDA, CDR2 SQIVND (reference sequence). The CDR3 extends over 17 amino acids. CDR3 nucleotides: TGTGCCAGTAGTATAGATGGGCCGAAAGCGTATAATTCACCCCTCCACTTT. Protein sequence: CASSIDGPKAYNSPLHF.

The rearrangement uses TRBV13 and TRBJ1-2, with D possibly being TRBD1 (6 bases). The germline V gene encodes CDR1 PRHDT and CDR2 FYEKMQ (reference sequence). This CDR3 has 13 residues. Trimming removed 5 bases at V and 6 bases at J, with 13 bases between. CDR3 nucleotide sequence: TGTGCCAGCAGCGTGATACAGGGACATGGCTACACCTTC. Translated, it gives CASSVIQGHGYTF.